This T cell receptor beta chain was sequenced in a study of shared clonotypes between healthy human individuals. Overall study findings and caveats: Non-shared clonotypes displayed generation probabilities falling below those of clonotypes present in all four donors.

The assay was immunoSEQ multiplex PCR, and TCRdb's table has in-frame clones only and misses some. The sample holds about 1 million clones, 60% to 80% seen once. Turning to this clone: Its antigen is unidentified. The sample contains more than one DNA sequence encoding this CDR3.

Sequencing was done on a sample of memory CD4+ T cells sorted from blood. Indicated subset: CD45RA-negative fraction. The sequence derives from a man younger than 30 in good health.

The CDR3 is CAWSGAPEAFF. Written as DNA, the CDR3 is TGTGCCTGGAGTGGTGCCCCTGAAGCTTTCTTT. J is TRBJ1-1 and V is TRBV30; no clear D gene. Germline V gives CDR1 GTSNPN, CDR2 SVGIG (reference sequence). CDR3 length: 11 amino acids. The V gene lost 1 base and the J gene lost 6 bases, with 6 bases spanning the gap. Looking up the rest from reference TRBV30 and TRBJ1-1 gives the full variable domain: SQTIHQWPATLVQPVGSPLSLECTVEGTSNPNLYWYRQAAGRGLQLLFYSVGIGQISSEVPQNLSASRPQDRQFILSSKKLLLSDSGFYLCAWSGAPEAFFGQGTRLTVV.